This T cell receptor beta chain emerged from a study of blood T cell repertoires in COVID-19. The overall study: Samples taken during acute and convalescent COVID-19 were collected in the United States, Italy and Spain.

The table lists this clone with a count of one. Some clones are missing from TCRdb's copy, which holds only in-frame ones; the method was immunoSEQ multiplex PCR. The sample gives about 160,000 clones, 85% of which show up once; around 5% is in the top ten. The TCR was taken from a woman aged 45 to 65 with COVID-19, enrolled during active disease. Source material: peripheral blood.

CDR3 sequence (DNA): TGTGCCAGCAGTTACAGGAGAAGCAATCAGCCCCAGCATTTT. Amino acids: CASSYRRSNQPQHF. The rearrangement joins TRBV6-5 to TRBJ1-5; no clear D gene. With 2 bases removed from V and 1 base from J, the gap between germline ends came to 6 bases. Per germline, CDR1 MNHEY and CDR2 SVGAGI. The CDR3 is made up of 14 amino acids.